Here is one T cell receptor (beta chain) with its context. The entry originates in a study of blood T cell repertoires in COVID-19. Study context: The samples span acute and convalescent COVID-19 from the United States, Italy and Spain.

Some clones are missing from TCRdb's copy, which holds only in-frame ones; the method was immunoSEQ multiplex PCR. The profile shows some 100,000 clones, approximately 86% of them singletons. The V end lost 4 bases, the J end lost 3 bases, and 17 bases lay between the germline ends. This CDR3 comprises 15 residues. Germline loops: CDR1 SGHDT, CDR2 YYEEEE. This chain connects TRBV5-6 to TRBJ2-7; possibly TRBD2 for D (6 bases). This clonotype was sampled from a human donor in a cohort sampled during active COVID-19. Sequencing was done on a sample of peripheral blood. This chain's CDR3 is CASSGGLAVGYEQYF. CDR3 coding DNA: TGTGCCAGCAGCGGAGGGCTGGCCGTAGGCTACGAGCAGTACTTC.